The 32 T cell receptor beta chains below come from one sample, sequenced in a study of blood T cell repertoires in COVID-19. The assay was immunoSEQ multiplex PCR, and TCRdb's table has in-frame clones only and misses some. The sample records a few hundred thousand clones, around 80% being singletons. The sequenced material came from peripheral blood. These receptors all stem from a woman aged 40 to 50 who had recovered from COVID-19.

The rearrangement uses TRBV11-3 and TRBJ1-1, with a weak D call TRBD1 (6 bases). The CDR3 runs 13 residues. From germline, CDR1 is SGHNT and CDR2 YENEEA. V lost 7 bases and J 8 bases, leaving 17 bases between the germline ends. DNA of the CDR3: TGTGCCAGCAACGAGTCCGAGGACAGCGAAGCTTTCTTT. It yields the protein CASNESEDSEAFF.

This chain uses TRBV10-3 with TRBJ1-4; D not resolved. The CDR3 is made up of 14 amino acids. Trimming stripped 3 bases from V and 3 bases from J, with 8 bases between. The germline V gene has CDR1 ENHRY and CDR2 SYGVKD. The chain's CDR3 is CAISDGQANEKLFF. CDR3 bases: TGTGCCATCAGTGATGGGCAGGCTAATGAAAAACTGTTTTTT.

The V gene is TRBV11-2, the J gene TRBJ2-7, with TRBD1 matching 8 bases. The V segment lost 3 bases and the J segment 2 bases; nucleotides outside the gene matches: 0. Germline V lookup: CDR1 SGHAT, CDR2 FQNNGV. This CDR3 has 13 residues. This CDR3 reads CASSLDRAYEQYF. The CDR3 region has the DNA TGTGCCAGCAGCTTGGACAGGGCCTACGAGCAGTACTTC.

This rearrangement joins TRBV18 to TRBJ2-7; TRBD1 matches at 8 bases. The J segment lost 1 base and the V segment lost 3 bases, leaving 8 bases of the junction unmatched. The germline CDR1 and CDR2 sequences are KGHSH and LQKENI. The CDR3 totals 16 residues. In DNA, the CDR3 is TGTGCCAGCTCACCGTTAGGGACAGGAGGGTCCTACGAGCAGTACTTC. It encodes CASSPLGTGGSYEQYF.

This sequence joins TRBV14 and TRBJ1-6; TRBD1 matches 8 bases. The CDR3 loop spans 14 amino acids. From germline, CDR1 is SGHDN and CDR2 FVKESK. V shed 1 base and J 8 bases; nucleotides not matched to a gene: 1. The CDR3 region has the DNA TGTGCCAGCAGCCAAGGGACAGGGCATTCACCCCTCCACTTT. It encodes CASSQGTGHSPLHF.

This chain uses TRBV18 with TRBJ1-1; D remains unclear. The germline gives CDR1 KGHSH, CDR2 LQKENI. There are 14 residues in the CDR3. Trimming cost V 3 bases and J 3 bases, with 11 bases left between them. CDR3 nucleotide sequence: TGTGCCAGCTCACCGGGCACTCTCGACACTGAAGCTTTCTTT. It encodes CASSPGTLDTEAFF.

The V and J genes are TRBV3-1 (or the pseudogene TRBV3-2) and TRBJ2-3, with 13 bases fitting TRBD2. The length of the CDR3 is 17 residues. The J segment lost 2 bases and the V segment lost 2 bases, leaving 4 bases of the junction unmatched. Germline values: CDR1 LGHDT, CDR2 YNNKEL (reference sequence). The CDR3 nucleotides are TGTGCCAGCAGCCAACGGACTAGCGGGGGCCTCACAGATACGCAGTATTTT. Its translation is CASSQRTSGGLTDTQYF.

The chain recombines TRBV6-2 or TRBV6-3 with TRBJ1-1, with TRBD1 identical over 10 bases. V gave up 0 bases and J gave up 0 bases; unmatched junction bases: 1. This CDR3 comprises 16 residues. CDR1 and CDR2 (germline): MNHEY, SVGEGT. The CDR3 DNA is TGTGCCAGCAGTTACTCGGGGACAGGGGTGAACACTGAAGCTTTCTTT. Translating it yields CASSYSGTGVNTEAFF.

The rearrangement joins TRBV7-2 to TRBJ2-4, with 8 bases lining up with TRBD1. V shed 1 base, J shed 12 bases, and the junction held 5 bases outside the gene matches. Germline V gives CDR1 SGHTA, CDR2 FQGNSA. This CDR3 is 13 amino acids long. Here the CDR3 reads CASSLVTGETQYF. CDR3 sequence (DNA): TGTGCCAGCAGCTTAGTGACAGGGGAGACTCAGTACTTC.

V is TRBV3-1 (or the pseudogene TRBV3-2) and J is TRBJ2-2, with D hard to call. The germline CDR1 and CDR2 sequences are LGHDT and YNNKEL (reference sequence). The length of the CDR3 is 14 residues. The V gene lost 1 base and the J gene lost 1 base, with 4 bases spanning the gap. Here the CDR3 DNA reads TGTGCCAGCAGCCAAGCTCGGAACACCGGGGAGCTGTTTTTT. It specifies CASSQARNTGELFF.

The chain links TRBV10-3 to TRBJ2-4; D remains ambiguous. From germline, CDR1 is ENHRY and CDR2 SYGVKD. The V end lost 8 bases, the J end lost 9 bases, and 14 bases lay between the germline ends. CDR3 size: 12 residues. The CDR3 DNA follows: TGTGCCATCTTAAAAGAGGATGGCATTCAGTACTTC. Its protein product is CAILKEDGIQYF.

The rearrangement uses TRBV29-1 and TRBJ2-5; tentatively, D is TRBD1 (5 bases). V was clipped by 7 bases and J by 9 bases, with 18 bases between them. This CDR3 contains 12 residues. From germline, CDR1 is SQVTM and CDR2 ANQGSEA. This CDR3 is CSAMTEALAQYF. The CDR3 coding sequence is TGCAGCGCGATGACAGAAGCTTTGGCCCAGTACTTC.

The chain uses TRBV11-3 and TRBJ1-3; no clear D gene. The germline V gene encodes CDR1 SGHNT and CDR2 YENEEA. The CDR3 is 15 residues long. With 5 bases removed from V and 0 bases from J, the gap between germline ends came to 11 bases. The CDR3 nucleotides read TGTGCCAGCAGCCTCAGGCGATCCTCTGGAAACACCATATATTTT. Its protein product is CASSLRRSSGNTIYF.

This chain joins TRBV5-1 and TRBJ2-2, with a weak D call TRBD2 (6 bases). V lost 2 bases, J lost 7 bases, and 15 bases lay in between. CDR1 and CDR2 (germline): SGHRS, YFSETQ. The length of the CDR3 is 15 residues. CDR3 nucleotides: TGCGCCAGCAGCTTCGGGGACTCTGGCGGCGGGGAGCTGTTTTTT. It specifies CASSFGDSGGGELFF.

This chain links TRBV27 with TRBJ2-5, with D perhaps TRBD2 (5 bases). This CDR3 contains 13 residues. Germline values: CDR1 MNHEY, CDR2 SMNVEV (reference sequence). Trimming removed 8 bases at V and 3 bases at J, with 13 bases between. This CDR3 reads CASSSRRKETQYF. In DNA, the CDR3 is TGTGCCAGCTCTAGCAGGCGGAAAGAGACCCAGTACTTC.

This sequence joins TRBV18 and TRBJ2-2; D is ambiguous. The CDR3 sequence is 14 residues long. Germline V lookup: CDR1 KGHSH, CDR2 LQKENI. Trimming left V 4 bases short and J 0 bases short, with 6 bases between. The chain's CDR3 is CASSRAANTGELFF. Written as DNA, the CDR3 is TGTGCCAGCTCACGGGCCGCGAACACCGGGGAGCTGTTTTTT.

The gene calls are TRBV28 and TRBJ1-3; D is perhaps TRBD1 (6 bases). The CDR3 totals 17 residues. The germline V and J ends were trimmed by 2 bases and 1 base, with 15 bases remaining between them. Germline V gene data show CDR1 as MDHEN and CDR2 as SYDVKM. CDR3 loop: CASSLVSGVGSGNTIYF. DNA for the CDR3: TGTGCCAGCAGTTTAGTCTCAGGGGTCGGGTCTGGAAACACCATATATTTT. Based on the CDR3 plus reference TRBV28 and TRBJ1-3, the full variable domain is DVKVTQSSRYLVKRTGEKVFLECVQDMDHENMFWYRQDPGLGLRLIYFSYDVKMKEKGDIPEGYSVSREKKERFSLILESASTNQTSMYLCASSLVSGVGSGNTIYFGEGSWLTVV.

This sequence joins TRBV18 and TRBJ1-1; possible D gene TRBD1, 6 bases. Per the germline V gene, CDR1 is KGHSH and CDR2 is LQKENI. The CDR3 loop spans 13 amino acids. V was clipped by 6 bases and J by 5 bases, with 13 bases between them. For the CDR3, the DNA is TGTGCCAGCTCTCCTTGGGACATGACTGAAGCTTTCTTT. Amino acids: CASSPWDMTEAFF.

This clone was counted a single time. V and J are TRBV6-5 and TRBJ1-4; D ambiguous. The ends were cut back, 6 bases at V and 5 bases at J, with 16 bases in the middle. The CDR3 spans 15 residues. Per the germline V gene, CDR1 is MNHEY and CDR2 is SVGAGI. The CDR3 is CASRYSGRANEKLFF. DNA of the CDR3: TGTGCCAGCAGATACAGCGGCAGAGCAAATGAAAAACTGTTTTTT.

J is TRBJ2-2 and V is TRBV7-2; D is uncertain. CDR3 length equals 15 residues. V lost 0 bases and J lost 0, with 5 bases in between. Germline CDR1 is SGHTA and CDR2 is FQGNSA. The CDR3 sequence: CASSLAQPNTGELFF. DNA of the CDR3: TGTGCCAGCAGCTTAGCACAGCCGAACACCGGGGAGCTGTTTTTT.

The chain couples TRBV5-4 to TRBJ2-3; D not resolved. The germline V and J ends were trimmed by 4 bases and 2 bases, with 11 bases remaining between them. The CDR3 runs 14 residues. Germline lookup yields CDR1 SGHNT and CDR2 YYREEE (reference sequence). Here the CDR3 reads CASSPELTTDTQYF. CDR3 sequence (DNA): TGTGCCAGCAGCCCGGAGCTGACCACAGATACGCAGTATTTT.

The genes are TRBV4-3 and TRBJ1-1, with 7 bases aligning to TRBD1. V was pared by 0 bases and J by 11 bases, with 9 bases of the junction left unmatched. CDR1 is LGHNA, CDR2 YSLEER, per germline. The CDR3 is made up of 14 amino acids. In DNA, the CDR3 is TGCGCCAGCAGCCAAGATATCAGGGGGTCCAGGGCTTTCTTT. Its translation: CASSQDIRGSRAFF.

This clone was recorded a few times. V gene TRBV3-1 (or the pseudogene TRBV3-2) combines with J gene TRBJ1-2, with 10 bases matching TRBD1. After removal of 4 bases from V and 4 bases from J, the junction contained 6 bases not matched to a gene. Germline V lookup: CDR1 LGHDT, CDR2 YNNKEL (reference sequence). There are 15 residues in the CDR3. The CDR3, as DNA: TGTGCCAGCAGCCTAGTCGGACAGGGGGGCTATGGCTACACCTTC. Translating gives CASSLVGQGGYGYTF.

The V gene is TRBV7-8, the J gene TRBJ2-7; 9 bases align to TRBD2. Germline lookup yields CDR1 SGHVS and CDR2 FQNEAQ. Trimming took 5 bases from V and 0 from J; bases not matched to a gene: 8. The CDR3 has 16 amino acids. The CDR3 region has the DNA TGTGCCAGCAGCCGAGATAGCGGGGGCAGCTCCTACGAGCAGTACTTC. Its protein product is CASSRDSGGSSYEQYF.

V gene TRBV6-5 combines with J gene TRBJ2-5, with 9 bases identical to TRBD1. CDR3 length: 14 residues. V lost 8 bases, J lost 5 bases, and 9 bases stayed unmatched. CDR1 and CDR2 from the germline V gene are MNHEY and SVGAGI. CDR3 region: CASLTTGGSETQYF. The CDR3, as DNA: TGTGCCAGCTTAACGACAGGGGGAAGCGAGACCCAGTACTTC.

In its sample, this clone was seen once. This chain links TRBV6-6 with TRBJ2-1, with 8 bases that match TRBD1. The CDR3 has 15 amino acids. Germline CDR1 MNHNY, CDR2 SVGAGI (reference sequence). V lost 2 bases to trimming and J lost 9 bases; unmatched junction nucleotides: 9. CDR3 sequence: CASSYGGTGTVEQFF. CDR3 DNA: TGTGCCAGCAGTTACGGGGGGACAGGTACAGTTGAGCAGTTCTTC.

The rearrangement links TRBV5-1 to TRBJ1-1, with a tentative D call TRBD1 (6 bases). V lost 3 bases and J lost 4, with 10 bases in between. Germline V gene lookup returns CDR1 SGHRS and CDR2 YFSETQ. The CDR3 spans 13 residues. CDR3 amino acids: CASSSTGPTEAFF. The CDR3 coding sequence is TGCGCCAGCAGCTCTACAGGGCCCACTGAAGCTTTCTTT.

In this sample, this clone turned up a few times. The V call is TRBV18, the J call TRBJ1-3; unclear D gene. Deletions cut 2 bases from V and 4 bases from J, with 12 bases between. CDR3 length: 15 amino acids. Germline assignment: CDR1 KGHSH and CDR2 LQKENI. The CDR3 loop reads CASSPIAGSGNTIYF. The CDR3 region has the DNA TGTGCCAGCTCACCAATTGCGGGATCCGGAAACACCATATATTTT.

This chain links TRBV9 with TRBJ2-3; tentative D call: TRBD1 (6 bases). The CDR3 sequence is 14 residues long. V gave up 0 bases and J gave up 4 bases, with 9 bases separating them. The V gene's germline CDR1 is SGDLS and CDR2 YYNGEE. The CDR3 nucleotides are TGTGCCAGCAGCGTAGGGGCAGGGGCAGATACGCAGTATTTT. Encoded protein: CASSVGAGADTQYF.

The chain carries TRBV6-5 and TRBJ2-3; 7 bases align to TRBD2. The length of the CDR3 is 15 residues. The germline CDR1 and CDR2 sequences are MNHEY and SVGAGI. The V gene end was trimmed by 6 bases and the J gene end by 0 bases; junction bases not matched to a gene: 6. The CDR3 is CASSASGVSTDTQYF. The DNA for the CDR3 is TGTGCCAGCAGCGCCAGCGGGGTTAGCACAGATACGCAGTATTTT.

This chain joins TRBV6-5 and TRBJ1-6; D is perhaps TRBD1 (5 bases). Germline CDR1 reads MNHEY; CDR2 reads SVGAGI. Trimming took off 6 bases at V and 8 bases at J, with 14 bases between the two ends. There are 14 residues in the CDR3. Here the CDR3 DNA reads TGTGCCAGCAGCAGGGATAGGGAGGATTCACCCCTCCACTTT. Its translation: CASSRDREDSPLHF.

This chain connects TRBV3-1 (or the pseudogene TRBV3-2) to TRBJ1-2; 7 bases match TRBD1. The CDR3 has 16 amino acids. The V segment lost 5 bases and the J segment 4 bases; nucleotides outside the gene matches: 13. The germline V gene encodes CDR1 LGHDT and CDR2 YNNKEL (reference sequence). The CDR3 coding sequence is TGTGCCAGCAGCTCCTCGAGTAAGGGACAGAGCTATGGCTACACCTTC. Its protein product is CASSSSSKGQSYGYTF.